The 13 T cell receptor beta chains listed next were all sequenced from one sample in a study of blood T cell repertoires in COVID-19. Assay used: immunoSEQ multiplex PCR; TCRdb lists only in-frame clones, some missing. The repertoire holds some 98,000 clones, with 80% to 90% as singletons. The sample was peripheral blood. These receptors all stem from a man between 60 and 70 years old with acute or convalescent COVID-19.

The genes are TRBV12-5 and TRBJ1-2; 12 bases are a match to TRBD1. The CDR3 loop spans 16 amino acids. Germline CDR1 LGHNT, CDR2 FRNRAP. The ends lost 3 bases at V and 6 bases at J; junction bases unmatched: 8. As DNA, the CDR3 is TGTGCTAGTGGTTTTGGGTCGGGACAGGGGGCGGATGGCTACACCTTC. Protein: CASGFGSGQGADGYTF.

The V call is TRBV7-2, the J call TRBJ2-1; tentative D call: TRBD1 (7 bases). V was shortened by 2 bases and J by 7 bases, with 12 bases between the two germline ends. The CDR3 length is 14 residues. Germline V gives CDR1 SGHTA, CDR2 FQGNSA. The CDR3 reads CASSLMQGGNEQFF. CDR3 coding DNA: TGTGCCAGCAGCTTAATGCAGGGGGGAAATGAGCAGTTCTTC.

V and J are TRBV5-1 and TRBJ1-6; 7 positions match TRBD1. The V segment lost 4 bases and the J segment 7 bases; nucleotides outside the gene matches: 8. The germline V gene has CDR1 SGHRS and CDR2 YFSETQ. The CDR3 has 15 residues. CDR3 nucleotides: TGCGCCAGCAGCGGCGACAGGGCAATCAATTCACCCCTCCACTTT. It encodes CASSGDRAINSPLHF.

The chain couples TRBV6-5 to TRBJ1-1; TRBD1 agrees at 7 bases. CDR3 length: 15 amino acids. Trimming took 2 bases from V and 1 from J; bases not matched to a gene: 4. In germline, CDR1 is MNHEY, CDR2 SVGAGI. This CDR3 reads CASSYRYRGNTEAFF. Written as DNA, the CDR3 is TGTGCCAGCAGTTACCGCTACAGGGGGAACACTGAAGCTTTCTTT.

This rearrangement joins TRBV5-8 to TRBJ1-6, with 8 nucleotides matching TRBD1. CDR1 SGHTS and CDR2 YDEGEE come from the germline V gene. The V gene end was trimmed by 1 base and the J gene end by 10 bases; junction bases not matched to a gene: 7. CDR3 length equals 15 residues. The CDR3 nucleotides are TGTGCCAGCAGCTTGTGGACAGGGCAAGGATCACCCCTCCACTTT. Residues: CASSLWTGQGSPLHF.

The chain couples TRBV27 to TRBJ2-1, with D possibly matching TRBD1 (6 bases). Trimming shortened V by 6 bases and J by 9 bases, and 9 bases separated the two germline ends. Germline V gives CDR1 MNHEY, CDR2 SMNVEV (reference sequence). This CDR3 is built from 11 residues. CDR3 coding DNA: TGTGCCAGCAGCAGGGGCGTTGAGCAGTTCTTC. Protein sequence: CASSRGVEQFF.

DNA for the CDR3: TGTGCCAGCAGCGCCGGGACAGGACCAACAGATACGCAGTATTTT. It specifies CASSAGTGPTDTQYF. The V gene is TRBV5-4, the J gene TRBJ2-3; 8 nucleotides align to TRBD1. The CDR3 spans 15 residues. The V and J ends lost 4 bases and 3 bases, in that order; junction bases with no gene match: 7. CDR1 and CDR2 from the germline V gene are SGHNT and YYREEE (reference sequence). Full variable domain (missing parts from reference TRBV5-4 and TRBJ2-3): ETGVTQSPTHLIKTRGQQVTLRCSSQSGHNTVSWYQQALGQGPQFIFQYYREEENGRGNFPPRFSGLQFPNYSSELNVNALELDDSALYLCASSAGTGPTDTQYFGPGTRLTVL.

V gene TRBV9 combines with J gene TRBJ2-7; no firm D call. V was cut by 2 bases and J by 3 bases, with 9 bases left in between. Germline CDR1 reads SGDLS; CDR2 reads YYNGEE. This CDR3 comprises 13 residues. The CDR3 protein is CASSVGPLYEQYF. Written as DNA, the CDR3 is TGTGCCAGCAGCGTTGGGCCCCTCTACGAGCAGTACTTC.

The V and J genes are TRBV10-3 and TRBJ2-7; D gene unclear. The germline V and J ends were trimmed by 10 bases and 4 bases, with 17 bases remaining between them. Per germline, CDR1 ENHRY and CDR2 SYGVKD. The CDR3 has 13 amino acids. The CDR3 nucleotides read TGTGCCACCGCTGGAGCCTATGGTTACGAGCAGTACTTC. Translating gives CATAGAYGYEQYF.

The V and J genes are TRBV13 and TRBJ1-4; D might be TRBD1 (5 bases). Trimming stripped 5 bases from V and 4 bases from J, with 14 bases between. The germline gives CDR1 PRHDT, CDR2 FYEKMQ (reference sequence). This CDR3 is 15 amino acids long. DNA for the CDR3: TGTGCCAGCAGCCCATCTGGGGGGGTTAATGAAAAACTGTTTTTT. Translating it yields CASSPSGGVNEKLFF.

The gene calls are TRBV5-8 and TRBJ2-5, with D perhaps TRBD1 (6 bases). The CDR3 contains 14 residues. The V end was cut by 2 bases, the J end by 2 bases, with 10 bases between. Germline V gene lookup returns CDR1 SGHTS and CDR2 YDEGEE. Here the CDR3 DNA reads TGTGCCAGCAGCTTCCTAGGGGGACAAGAGACCCAGTACTTC. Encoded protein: CASSFLGGQETQYF.

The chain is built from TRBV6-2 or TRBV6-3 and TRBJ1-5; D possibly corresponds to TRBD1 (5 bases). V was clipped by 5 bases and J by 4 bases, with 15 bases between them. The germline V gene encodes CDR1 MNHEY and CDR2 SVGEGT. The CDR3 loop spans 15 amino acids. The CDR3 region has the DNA TGTGCCAGCAGTACCCAACCTGGGACTAATCAGCCCCAGCATTTT. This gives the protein CASSTQPGTNQPQHF.

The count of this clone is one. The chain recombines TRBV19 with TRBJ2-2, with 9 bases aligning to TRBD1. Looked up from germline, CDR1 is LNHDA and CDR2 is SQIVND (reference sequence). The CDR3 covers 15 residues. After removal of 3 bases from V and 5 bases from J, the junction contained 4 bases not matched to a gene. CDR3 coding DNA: TGTGCCAGTAGTATGAACAGGGGGCGGACCGGGGAGCTGTTTTTT. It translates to CASSMNRGRTGELFF. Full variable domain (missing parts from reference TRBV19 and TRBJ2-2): DGGITQSPKYLFRKEGQNVTLSCEQNLNHDAMYWYRQDPGQGLRLIYYSQIVNDFQKGDIAEGYSVSREKKESFPLTVTSAQKNPTAFYLCASSMNRGRTGELFFGEGSRLTVL.